The 17 T cell receptor beta chains listed next were all sequenced from one sample in a study of T-cell memory formation after mild COVID-19. MiXCR, run by TCRdb on the 5' RACE reads, gives a single entry per CDR3 protein. Of around 300,000 distinct CDR3 sequences in the sample, roughly 13% were seen once. Sequencing was carried out using PBMCs or a T cell subset sorted from them (not recorded which). The receptors shown here come from a man aged 18 to 29 who had mild COVID-19 (a few samples of this study predate the infection). Cell type and time point are not known.

This clonotype was detected a few times. The gene calls are TRBV7-2 and TRBJ2-5, with TRBD2 identical over 9 bases. The J segment lost 5 bases and the V segment lost 1 base, leaving 11 bases of the junction unmatched. The CDR3 sequence is 17 residues long. Germline CDR1 reads SGHTA; CDR2 reads FQGNSA. In DNA, the CDR3 is TGTGCCAGCAGCTTAGGCCTAGCGGGGTTGGTCGGGGAGACCCAGTACTTC. As protein: CASSLGLAGLVGETQYF.

This clonotype has ten or more counts. This sequence joins TRBV5-1 and TRBJ2-2; TRBD2 might be the D (5 bases). The CDR3 is 15 residues long. Germline V gene data show CDR1 as SGHRS and CDR2 as YFSETQ. V was clipped by 6 bases and J by 1 base, with 13 bases between them. This CDR3 reads CASNPGRGNTGELFF. As DNA, the CDR3 is TGCGCCAGCAACCCCGGCCGGGGGAACACCGGGGAGCTGTTTTTT. The complete variable domain, with remaining parts taken from reference TRBV5-1 and TRBJ2-2, reads KAGVTQTPRYLIKTRGQQVTLSCSPISGHRSVSWYQQTPGQGLQFLFEYFSETQRNKGNFPGRFSGRQFSNSRSEMNVSTLELGDSALYLCASNPGRGNTGELFFGEGSRLTVL.

This clonotype was detected many times. The V gene is TRBV5-4, the J gene TRBJ2-7; maybe TRBD1 (6 bases). Germline values: CDR1 SGHNT, CDR2 YYREEE (reference sequence). The CDR3 runs to 14 residues. Trimming stripped 0 bases from V and 2 bases from J, with 9 bases between. The CDR3 region has the DNA TGTGCCAGCAGCTTGGGGGACATCCCCTACGAGCAGTACTTC. Translation: CASSLGDIPYEQYF.

With respect to this clonotype: This may be a read error, as it is one base from a much larger clone. The chain is built from TRBV12-3 or TRBV12-4 and TRBJ2-4, with no clear D. The V and J ends lost 4 bases and 0 bases respectively, with 10 bases between them. This CDR3 region has 15 residues. In nucleotides, the CDR3 is TGTGCCAGCAGTTCCCGACTGCTAGCCAAAAACATTCAGTACTTC. Its translation is CASSSRLLAKNIQYF.

The chain combines TRBV10-3 with TRBJ1-2; D is undetermined. Germline CDR1 ENHRY, CDR2 SYGVKD. V gave up 4 bases and J gave up 8 bases, with 14 bases separating them. The CDR3 totals 13 residues. CDR3 sequence: CAISGDGYGGYTF. The DNA for the CDR3 is TGTGCCATCAGTGGGGATGGTTATGGCGGCTACACCTTC.

This clonotype was counted a few times. CDR3 nucleotide sequence: TGCGCCAGCAGCCCCCCCCACAGTAGGTATGGCTACACCTTC. Its protein is CASSPPHSRYGYTF. This chain connects TRBV4-1 to TRBJ1-2; D is unclear. Trimming removed 4 bases at V and 5 bases at J, with 14 bases between. CDR3 length equals 14 residues. Germline V gene data show CDR1 as MGHRA and CDR2 as YSYEKL.

The chain employs TRBV6-5 and TRBJ2-6; D is unresolved. Germline CDR1 and CDR2: MNHEY and SVGAGI. The CDR3 has 15 residues. Trimming removed 2 bases at V and 2 bases at J, with 7 bases between. The CDR3 region is CASSYGPTGANVLTF. The CDR3 DNA is TGTGCCAGCAGTTACGGACCGACTGGGGCCAACGTCCTGACTTTC.

This clonotype was seen ten or more times. V usage is TRBV24-1 and J usage is TRBJ2-5; D tentatively reads TRBD1 or TRBD2 (5 bases each). Germline V gene sequence: CDR1 KGHDR, CDR2 SFDVKD. The CDR3 spans 13 residues. Between the trimmed V and J ends, which lost 4 bases and 8 bases, there was a span of 13 bases. The CDR3 DNA reads TGTGCCACCAGTGAGCCGGGACGGGGAACCCAGTACTTC. Protein sequence: CATSEPGRGTQYF.

The genes are TRBV29-1 and TRBJ2-1; TRBD1 matches at 7 bases. V lost 5 bases, J lost 8 bases, and 3 bases stayed unmatched. Germline CDR1 reads SQVTM; CDR2 reads ANQGSEA. This CDR3 has 11 residues. The CDR3 sequence is CSVSTGDEQFF. Here the CDR3 DNA reads TGCAGCGTTTCTACAGGGGATGAGCAGTTCTTC.

In its sample, this clonotype was seen a few times. The chain carries TRBV5-5 and TRBJ1-6; a possible D gene is TRBD1 (5 bases). V shed 2 bases and J shed 5 bases, with 11 bases lying between them. Germline CDR1 SGHKS, CDR2 YYEKEE (reference sequence). The CDR3 contains 15 residues. The CDR3: CASSFGTGDNSPLHF. DNA for the CDR3: TGTGCCAGCAGCTTCGGGACGGGGGATAATTCACCCCTCCACTTT.

This clonotype was detected only a few times. The chain employs TRBV7-9 and TRBJ2-1; 9 bases line up with TRBD1. The CDR3 loop spans 13 amino acids. The V gene end was trimmed by 6 bases and the J gene end by 8 bases; junction bases not matched to a gene: 5. The germline V gene encodes CDR1 SEHNR and CDR2 FQNEAQ (reference sequence). In nucleotides, the CDR3 is TGTGCCAGCAGGGACAGGGGATTCGATGAGCAGTTCTTC. It yields the protein CASRDRGFDEQFF.

This clonotype has more than one count but fewer than ten. The chain couples TRBV7-8 to TRBJ2-7, with 8 positions matching TRBD2. The CDR3 is 16 amino acids. Germline V gives CDR1 SGHVS, CDR2 FQNEAQ. V shed 0 bases, J shed 3 bases, and the junction held 7 bases outside the gene matches. The CDR3 loop reads CASSLAALAGSYEQYV. The CDR3 bases are TGTGCCAGCAGCTTAGCCGCCTTAGCGGGGAGCTACGAGCAGTACGTC.

CDR3 protein: CASSYGRGFEGYTF. The CDR3 region has the DNA TGTGCCAGCAGTTACGGAAGGGGGTTTGAGGGCTACACCTTC. This rearrangement joins TRBV6-6 to TRBJ1-2; the D gene is possibly TRBD1 (6 bases). Trimming pared 2 bases from V and 8 bases from J, leaving 15 bases between. Germline assignment: CDR1 MNHNY and CDR2 SVGAGI (reference sequence). This CDR3 has 14 residues.

This clonotype occurred a few times. One end of the junction fails to match germline, which may point to a read error. The chain couples TRBV9 to TRBJ1-2, with 7 bases fitting TRBD1. CDR1 and CDR2 (germline): SGDLS, YYNGEE. This CDR3 has 14 residues. In nucleotides, the CDR3 is TGTGCCAGCAGCGTAGATTTCCGACAGGGAGCAGTCTCCTTC. Its translation: CASSVDFRQGAVSF.

This clonotype was seen only a few times. This sequence joins TRBV5-1 and TRBJ2-2; D unresolved. Germline V CDR1 and CDR2: SGHRS, YFSETQ. The CDR3 runs 14 residues. Trimming pared 2 bases from V and 0 bases from J, leaving 5 bases between. CDR3 bases: TGCGCCAGCAGCTTTTATTCGAACACCGGGGAGCTGTTTTTT. This sequence encodes CASSFYSNTGELFF.

The V and J genes are TRBV5-1 and TRBJ2-3; the D gene is possibly TRBD1 (5 bases). The CDR3 extends over 13 amino acids. Between the trimmed V and J ends, which lost 4 bases and 8 bases, there was a span of 14 bases. The germline V gene encodes CDR1 SGHRS and CDR2 YFSETQ. As DNA, the CDR3 is TGCGCCAGCAGCCGACGCCCTCAGGGTACGCAGTATTTT. Translated, it gives CASSRRPQGTQYF.

This clonotype showed up many times. The rearrangement links TRBV5-1 to TRBJ2-2; 9 bases line up with TRBD1. Per germline, CDR1 SGHRS and CDR2 YFSETQ. CDR3 length: 14 amino acids. V was pared by 4 bases and J by 5 bases, with 3 bases of the junction left unmatched. In DNA, the CDR3 is TGCGCCAGCAGCCACGGACAGGGGACCGGGGAGCTGTTTTTT. Protein: CASSHGQGTGELFF.